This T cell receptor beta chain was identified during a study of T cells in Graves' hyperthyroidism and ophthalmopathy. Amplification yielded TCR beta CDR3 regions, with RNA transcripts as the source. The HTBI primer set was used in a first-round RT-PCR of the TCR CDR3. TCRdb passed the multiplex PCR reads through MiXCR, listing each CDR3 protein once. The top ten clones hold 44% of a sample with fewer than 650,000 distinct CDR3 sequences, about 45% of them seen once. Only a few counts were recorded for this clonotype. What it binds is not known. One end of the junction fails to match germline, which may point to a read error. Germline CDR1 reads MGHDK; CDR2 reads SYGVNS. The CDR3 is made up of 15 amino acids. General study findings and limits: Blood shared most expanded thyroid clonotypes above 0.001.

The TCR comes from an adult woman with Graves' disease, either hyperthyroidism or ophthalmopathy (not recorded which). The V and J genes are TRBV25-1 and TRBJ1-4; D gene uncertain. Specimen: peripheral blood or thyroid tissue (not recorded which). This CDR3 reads CASSEFHSENEKPLF. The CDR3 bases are TGTGCCAGCAGTGAATTTCACAGCGAGAATGAAAAACCGCTTTTT. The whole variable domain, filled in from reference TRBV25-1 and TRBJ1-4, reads EADIYQTPRYLVIGTGKKITLECSQTMGHDKMYWYQQDPGMELHLIHYSYGVNSTEKGDLSSESTVSRIRTEHFPLTLESARPSHTSQYLCASSEFHSENEKPLFGSGTQLSVL.